This T cell receptor (beta chain) comes out of a study of blood T cells in healthy people across ages. A second PCR of 7 to 11 cycles used a sample-barcoded 5' primer and a J-beta primer mix. TCRdb re-derived calls from the 5' RACE reads in MiXCR, one entry per CDR3 protein. The sample holds 1.8 million or so distinct CDR3 sequences, about two fifths seen once. V lost 7 bases and J lost 1, with 17 bases in between. The CDR3 covers 15 residues. Germline V lookup: CDR1 SGHRS, CDR2 YFSETQ. The sequenced sample consisted of blood. V and J are TRBV5-1 and TRBJ1-1, with D perhaps TRBD1 (6 bases). The sequence was obtained from a human donor in good health. CDR3 protein: CASGPQTGSNTEAFF. The CDR3 DNA sequence: TGCGCCAGCGGGCCTCAAACAGGGTCGAACACTGAAGCTTTCTTT. The entire variable domain, with the rest obtained from reference TRBV5-1 and TRBJ1-1, is as follows: KAGVTQTPRYLIKTRGQQVTLSCSPISGHRSVSWYQQTPGQGLQFLFEYFSETQRNKGNFPGRFSGRQFSNSRSEMNVSTLELGDSALYLCASGPQTGSNTEAFFGQGTRLTVV.